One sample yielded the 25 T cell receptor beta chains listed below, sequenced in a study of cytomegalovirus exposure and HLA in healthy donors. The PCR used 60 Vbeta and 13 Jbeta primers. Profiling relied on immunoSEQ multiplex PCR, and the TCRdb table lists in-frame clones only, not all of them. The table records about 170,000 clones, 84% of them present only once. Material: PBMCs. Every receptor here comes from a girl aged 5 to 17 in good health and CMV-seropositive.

CDR3 loop: CASSRQGPGYTF. The CDR3 DNA is TGTGCCAGTAGTCGGCAGGGGCCTGGCTACACCTTC. The rearrangement links TRBV19 to TRBJ1-2, with a tentative D call TRBD1 (6 bases). CDR1 and CDR2 (germline): LNHDA, SQIVND (reference sequence). The V and J ends lost 5 bases and 7 bases respectively, with 11 bases between them. The CDR3 runs to 12 residues.

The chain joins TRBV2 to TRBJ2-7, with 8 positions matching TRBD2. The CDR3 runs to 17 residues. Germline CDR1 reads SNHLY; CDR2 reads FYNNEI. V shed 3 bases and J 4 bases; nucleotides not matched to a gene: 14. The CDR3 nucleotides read TGTGCCAGCAGTGAGATCGAGATCCAGCGGGGGTTATACGAGCAGTACTTC. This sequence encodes CASSEIEIQRGLYEQYF.

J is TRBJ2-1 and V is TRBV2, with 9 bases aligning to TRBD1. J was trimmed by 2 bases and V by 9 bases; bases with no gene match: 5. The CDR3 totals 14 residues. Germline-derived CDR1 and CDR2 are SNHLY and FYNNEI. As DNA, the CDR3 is TGTGCCAGTTTAGACAGGGGGGCCTACAATGAGCAGTTCTTC. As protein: CASLDRGAYNEQFF.

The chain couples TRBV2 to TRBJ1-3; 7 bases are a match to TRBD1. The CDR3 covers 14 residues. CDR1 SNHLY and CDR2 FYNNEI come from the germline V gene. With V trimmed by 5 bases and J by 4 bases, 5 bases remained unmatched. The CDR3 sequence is CASSPQGRGNTIYF. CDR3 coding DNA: TGTGCCAGCAGTCCACAGGGGCGCGGAAACACCATATATTTT.

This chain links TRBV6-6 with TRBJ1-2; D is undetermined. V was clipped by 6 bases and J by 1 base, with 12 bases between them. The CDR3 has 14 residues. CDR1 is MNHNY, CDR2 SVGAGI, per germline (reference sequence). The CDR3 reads CASSPMSVNYGYTF. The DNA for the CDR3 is TGTGCCAGCAGCCCGATGAGCGTTAACTATGGCTACACCTTC.

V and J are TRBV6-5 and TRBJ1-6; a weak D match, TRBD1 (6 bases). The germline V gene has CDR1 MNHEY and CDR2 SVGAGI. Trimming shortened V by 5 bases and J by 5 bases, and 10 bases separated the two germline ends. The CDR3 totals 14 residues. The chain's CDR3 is CASSKTGNNSPLHF. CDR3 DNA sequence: TGTGCCAGCAGTAAGACAGGCAATAATTCACCCCTCCACTTT.

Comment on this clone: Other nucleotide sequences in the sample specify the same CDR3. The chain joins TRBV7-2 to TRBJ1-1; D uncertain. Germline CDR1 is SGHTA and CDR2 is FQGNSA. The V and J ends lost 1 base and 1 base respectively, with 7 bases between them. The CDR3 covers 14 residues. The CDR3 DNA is TGTGCCAGCAGCTTAGGGGGAGGGAACACTGAAGCTTTCTTT. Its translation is CASSLGGGNTEAFF.

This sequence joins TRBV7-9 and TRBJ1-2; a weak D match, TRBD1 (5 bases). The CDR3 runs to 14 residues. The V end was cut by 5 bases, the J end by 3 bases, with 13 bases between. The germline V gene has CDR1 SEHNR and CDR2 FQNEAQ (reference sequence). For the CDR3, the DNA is TGTGCCAGCAGCCTAAAGGGGACTTACTATGGCTACACCTTC. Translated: CASSLKGTYYGYTF. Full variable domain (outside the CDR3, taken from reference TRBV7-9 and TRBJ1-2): DTGVSQNPRHKITKRGQNVTFRCDPISEHNRLYWYRQTLGQGPEFLTYFQNEAQLEKSRLLSDRFSAERPKGSFSTLEIQRTEQGDSAMYLCASSLKGTYYGYTFGSGTRLTVV.

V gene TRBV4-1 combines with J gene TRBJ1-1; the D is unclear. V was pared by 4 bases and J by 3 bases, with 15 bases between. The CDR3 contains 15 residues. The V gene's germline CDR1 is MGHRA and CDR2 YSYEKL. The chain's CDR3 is CASSRGQSVDTEAFF. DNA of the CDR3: TGCGCCAGCAGCCGCGGGCAGTCGGTAGACACTGAAGCTTTCTTT.

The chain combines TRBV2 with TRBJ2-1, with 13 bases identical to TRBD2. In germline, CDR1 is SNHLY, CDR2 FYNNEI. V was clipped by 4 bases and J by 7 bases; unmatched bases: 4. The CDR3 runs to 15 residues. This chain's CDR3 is CASSATSGGANEQFF. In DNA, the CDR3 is TGTGCCAGCAGTGCCACTAGCGGGGGGGCAAATGAGCAGTTCTTC.

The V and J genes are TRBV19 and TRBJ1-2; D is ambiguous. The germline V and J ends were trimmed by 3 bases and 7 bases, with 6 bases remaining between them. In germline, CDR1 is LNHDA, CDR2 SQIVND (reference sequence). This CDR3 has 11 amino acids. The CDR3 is CASSIHGGYTF. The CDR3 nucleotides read TGTGCCAGTAGTATCCACGGTGGCTACACCTTC.

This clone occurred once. The CDR3 sequence: CASSSSTSGGVPDTQYF. CDR3 nucleotide sequence: TGCGCCAGCAGCTCATCGACTAGCGGGGGGGTCCCAGATACGCAGTATTTT. V usage is TRBV5-1 and J usage is TRBJ2-3; 14 bases are a match to TRBD2. From germline, CDR1 is SGHRS and CDR2 YFSETQ. Trimming took 3 bases from V and 4 from J; bases not matched to a gene: 7. The CDR3 totals 17 residues. The entire variable domain, with the rest obtained from reference TRBV5-1 and TRBJ2-3, is as follows: KAGVTQTPRYLIKTRGQQVTLSCSPISGHRSVSWYQQTPGQGLQFLFEYFSETQRNKGNFPGRFSGRQFSNSRSEMNVSTLELGDSALYLCASSSSTSGGVPDTQYFGPGTRLTVL.

CDR3 loop: CASSFTQGNYGYTF. The CDR3 nucleotides read TGCGCCAGCAGCTTTACACAGGGGAACTATGGCTACACCTTC. The chain employs TRBV5-1 and TRBJ1-2; 7 nucleotides match TRBD1. J lost 2 bases, V lost 2 bases, and 3 bases had no gene match. The CDR3 covers 14 residues. Germline V gene data show CDR1 as SGHRS and CDR2 as YFSETQ.

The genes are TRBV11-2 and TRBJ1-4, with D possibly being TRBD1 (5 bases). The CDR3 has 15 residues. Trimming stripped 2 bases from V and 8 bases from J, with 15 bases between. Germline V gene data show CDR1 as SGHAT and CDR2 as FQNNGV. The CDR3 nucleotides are TGTGCCAGCAGCTTATTTTGGGGGGGTCGGGAAAAACTGTTTTTT. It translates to CASSLFWGGREKLFF.

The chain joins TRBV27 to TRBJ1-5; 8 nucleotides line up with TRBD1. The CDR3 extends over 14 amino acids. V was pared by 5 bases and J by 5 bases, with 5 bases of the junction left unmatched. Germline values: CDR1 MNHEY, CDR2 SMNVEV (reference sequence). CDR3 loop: CASSTRTGYQPQHF. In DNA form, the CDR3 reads TGTGCCAGCAGTACCCGGACAGGGTATCAGCCCCAGCATTTT.

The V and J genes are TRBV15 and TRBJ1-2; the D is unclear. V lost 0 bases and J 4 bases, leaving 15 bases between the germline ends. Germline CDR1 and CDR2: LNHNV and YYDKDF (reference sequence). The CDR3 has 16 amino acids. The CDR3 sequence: CATSRDLGGTAYGYTF. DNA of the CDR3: TGTGCCACCAGCAGAGATCTTGGTGGCACAGCCTATGGCTACACCTTC. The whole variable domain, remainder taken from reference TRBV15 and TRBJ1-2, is DAMVIQNPRYQVTQFGKPVTLSCSQTLNHNVMYWYQQKSSQAPKLLFHYYDKDFNNEADTPDNFQSRRPNTSFCFLDIRSPGLGDTAMYLCATSRDLGGTAYGYTFGSGTRLTVV.

CDR3 loop: CASSLSGGITSKVVSGYTF. The CDR3 bases are TGTGCCAGCAGTTTATCCGGGGGAATCACCTCAAAGGTGGTCTCTGGCTACACCTTC. The J gene is TRBJ1-2, the V gene TRBV27; perhaps TRBD1 as D (5 bases). The CDR3 contains 19 residues. Trimming cost V 0 bases and J 7 bases, with 27 bases left between them. Germline V gene sequence: CDR1 MNHEY, CDR2 SMNVEV (reference sequence).

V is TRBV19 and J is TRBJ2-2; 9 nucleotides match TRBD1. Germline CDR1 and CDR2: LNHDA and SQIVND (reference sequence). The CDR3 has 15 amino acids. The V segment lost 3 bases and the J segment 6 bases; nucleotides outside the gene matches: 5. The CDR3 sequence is CASSINRGQAGELFF. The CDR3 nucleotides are TGTGCCAGTAGTATTAACAGGGGGCAGGCCGGGGAGCTGTTTTTT.

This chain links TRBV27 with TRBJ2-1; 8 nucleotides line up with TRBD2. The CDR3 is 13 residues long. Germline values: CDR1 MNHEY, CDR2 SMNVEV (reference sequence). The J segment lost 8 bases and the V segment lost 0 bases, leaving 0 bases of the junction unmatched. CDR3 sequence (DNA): TGTGCCAGCAGTTTATCGCGGGGGGATGAGCAGTTCTTC. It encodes CASSLSRGDEQFF.

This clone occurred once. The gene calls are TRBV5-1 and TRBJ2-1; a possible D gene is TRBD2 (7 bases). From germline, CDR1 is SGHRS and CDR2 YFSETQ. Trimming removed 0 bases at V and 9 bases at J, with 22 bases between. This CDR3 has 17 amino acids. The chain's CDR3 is CASSLDFGGGGGSEQFF. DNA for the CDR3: TGCGCCAGCAGCTTGGACTTTGGGGGGGGCGGGGGAAGTGAGCAGTTCTTC.

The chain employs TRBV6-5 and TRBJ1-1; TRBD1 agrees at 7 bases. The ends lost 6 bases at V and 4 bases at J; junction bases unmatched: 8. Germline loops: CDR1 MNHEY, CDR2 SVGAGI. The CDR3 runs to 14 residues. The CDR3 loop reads CASSTRQGGTEAFF. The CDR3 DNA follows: TGTGCCAGCAGCACACGACAGGGAGGCACTGAAGCTTTCTTT.

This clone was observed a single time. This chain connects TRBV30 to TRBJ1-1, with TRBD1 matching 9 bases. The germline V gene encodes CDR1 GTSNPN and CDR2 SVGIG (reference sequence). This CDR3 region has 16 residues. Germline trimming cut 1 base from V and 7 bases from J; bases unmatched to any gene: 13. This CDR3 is CAWSATRGQGRGEAFF. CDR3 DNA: TGTGCCTGGAGTGCCACGAGGGGACAGGGCAGGGGTGAAGCTTTCTTT.

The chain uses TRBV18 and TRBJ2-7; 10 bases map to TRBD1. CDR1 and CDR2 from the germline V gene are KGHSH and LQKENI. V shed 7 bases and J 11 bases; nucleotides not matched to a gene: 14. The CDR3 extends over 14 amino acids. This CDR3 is CASYRTGGSESEYF. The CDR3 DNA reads TGTGCCAGCTACCGGACAGGGGGATCCGAGTCGGAGTACTTC.

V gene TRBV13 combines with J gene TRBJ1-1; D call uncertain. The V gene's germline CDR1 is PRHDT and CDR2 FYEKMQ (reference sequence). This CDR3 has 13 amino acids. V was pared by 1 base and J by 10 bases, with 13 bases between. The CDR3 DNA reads TGTGCCAGCAGCTTAGAACGGGGAGGCAGAGCTTTCTTT. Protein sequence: CASSLERGGRAFF.

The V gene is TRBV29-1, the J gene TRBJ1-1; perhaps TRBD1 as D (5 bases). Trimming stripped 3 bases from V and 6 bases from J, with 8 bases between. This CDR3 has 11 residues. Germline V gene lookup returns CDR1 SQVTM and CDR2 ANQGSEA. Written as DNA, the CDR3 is TGCAGCGTTGATAGGGGCCCTGAAGCTTTCTTT. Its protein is CSVDRGPEAFF. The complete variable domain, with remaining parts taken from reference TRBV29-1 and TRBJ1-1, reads SAVISQKPSRDICQRGTSLTIQCQVDSQVTMMFWYRQQPGQSLTLIATANQGSEATYESGFVIDKFPISRPNLTFSTLTVSNMSPEDSSIYLCSVDRGPEAFFGQGTRLTVV.